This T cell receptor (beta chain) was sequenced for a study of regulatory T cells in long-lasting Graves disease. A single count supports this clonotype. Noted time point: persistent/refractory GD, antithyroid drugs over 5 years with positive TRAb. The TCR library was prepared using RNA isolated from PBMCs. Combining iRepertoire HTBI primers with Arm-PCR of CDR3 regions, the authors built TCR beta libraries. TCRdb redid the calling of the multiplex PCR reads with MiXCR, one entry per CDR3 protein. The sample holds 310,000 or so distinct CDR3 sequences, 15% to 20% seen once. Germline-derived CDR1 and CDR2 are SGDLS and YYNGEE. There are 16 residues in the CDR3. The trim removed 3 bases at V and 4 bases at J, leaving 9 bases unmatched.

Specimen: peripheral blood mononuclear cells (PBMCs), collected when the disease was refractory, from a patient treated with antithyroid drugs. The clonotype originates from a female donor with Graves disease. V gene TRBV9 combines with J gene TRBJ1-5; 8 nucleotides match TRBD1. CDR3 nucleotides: TGTGCCAGCAGCGGCCCCGGGACAGGACTTAATCAGCCCCAGCATTTT. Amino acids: CASSGPGTGLNQPQHF.